The 20 T cell receptor beta chains below all came from one sample that was sequenced in a study of T cell clonality in common variable immunodeficiency. Produced via immunoSEQ multiplex PCR; TCRdb's table is partial and in-frame only. The sample has some 45,000 clones, none seen only once. Specimen: peripheral blood mononuclear cells. These receptors all come from a person between 18 and 69 years old in good health.

Turning to this clone: With the read ending 3 residues before the CDR3 end, the germline J gene is used to fill in that end. This chain joins TRBV6-1 and TRBJ1-2; D unclear. The germline V gene has CDR1 MNHNS and CDR2 SASEGT. This CDR3 comprises 15 residues. The CDR3 sequence: CASSEQAPSTDTYTF. CDR3 DNA (partial): TGTGCCAGCAGTGAACAGGCCCCTAGCACAGATACC.

This clone was counted many times. This CDR3 reads CSAVLRDRSTYNEQFF. CDR3 DNA (partial): TGCAGTGCCGTCCTCCGGGACAGGTCGACCTACAATGAG. V gene TRBV20-1 combines with J gene TRBJ2-1, with TRBD1 identical over 8 bases. The sequenced fragment ends 3 residues before the CDR3 boundary, so the rest is inferred from the germline J gene. The junction had 12 bases not matched to a gene; V was cut back by 6 bases and J by 2 bases. Germline CDR1 is DFQATT and CDR2 is SNEGSKA (reference sequence). This CDR3 comprises 16 residues.

This clone was picked up many times. This chain's CDR3 is CASSDSSGGATGELFF. CDR3 DNA (partial): TGTGCCAGCAGTGACTCTAGCGGGGGGGCCACCGGGGAG. V usage is TRBV6-4 and J usage is TRBJ2-2; 11 nucleotides line up with TRBD2. Sequencing ends 3 residues short of the CDR3 end; the germline J gene provides the rest. Trimming at V came to 0 bases and at J to 4 bases, leaving 1 base not matched to a gene. Germline V gene lookup returns CDR1 MRHNA and CDR2 SNTAGT. The CDR3 extends over 16 amino acids.

This clone was seen repeatedly, ten times or more. The CDR3 end falls 3 residues outside the read, so it is completed with the germline J gene. The chain carries TRBV30 and TRBJ2-3; TRBD1 aligns across 9 bases. The CDR3 extends over 15 amino acids. Germline V gene sequence: CDR1 GTSNPN, CDR2 SVGIG (reference sequence). V shed 1 base, J shed 2 bases, and the junction held 4 bases outside the gene matches. The covered CDR3 bases are TGTGCCTGGAGTGCCGGGACAGGGTTCACAGATACG. Amino acid sequence: CAWSAGTGFTDT. The whole CDR3 sequence is CAWSAGTGFTDTQYF.

In its sample, this clone was seen many times. The CDR3 end is not reached by the read, which stops 3 residues before it; the germline J gene fills it in. The chain carries TRBV4-2 and TRBJ1-2; D uncertain. Per the germline V gene, CDR1 is LGHNA and CDR2 is YNFKEQ. The CDR3 extends over 14 amino acids. Trimming took 0 bases from V and 5 from J, leaving 10 bases between them. The chain's CDR3 is CASSQDLDIYGYTF. Incomplete CDR3 DNA: TGTGCCAGCAGCCAAGACCTAGATATATATGGC.

This clone was found many times. The missing CDR3 end, 3 residues past where the read stops, is filled in from the germline J gene. The chain has TRBV14 and TRBJ2-3; TRBD2 might be the D (7 bases). The germline gives CDR1 SGHDN, CDR2 FVKESK. This CDR3 is 15 amino acids long. Trimming stripped 2 bases from V and 3 bases from J, with 12 bases between. CDR3 amino acids: CASSQWGGPTDTQYF. The DNA read from the CDR3 is TGTGCCAGCAGCCAATGGGGGGGCCCGACAGATACG.

There are many counts of this clone. The sequenced fragment ends 3 residues before the CDR3 boundary, so the rest is inferred from the germline J gene. The chain combines TRBV5-6 with TRBJ2-2, with 7 bases aligning to TRBD1. The CDR3 loop spans 15 amino acids. The germline V gene has CDR1 SGHDT and CDR2 YYEEEE. Germline trimming cut 4 bases from V and 1 base from J; bases unmatched to any gene: 4. The DNA read from the CDR3 is TGTGCCAGCAGCACCTGGGACAGGAACACCGGGGAG. Translation gives CASSTWDRNTGE. The full CDR3 reads CASSTWDRNTGELFF.

By sample fraction, this clone is medium-sized. Read sequence stops 3 residues before the CDR3 end, and the germline J gene provides the missing end. V gene TRBV20-1 combines with J gene TRBJ2-3; TRBD2 aligns across 8 bases. Germline CDR1 is DFQATT and CDR2 is SNEGSKA (reference sequence). The junction had 11 bases not matched to a gene; V was cut back by 6 bases and J by 0 bases. The CDR3 totals 16 residues. The sequenced CDR3 bases are TGCAGTGCGCCCCGCGGGCGGGGGGTTAGCACAGATACG. Its protein is CSAPRGRGVSTDT. The whole CDR3 protein reads CSAPRGRGVSTDTQYF.

This clone was seen ten or more times. The CDR3 is cut off 3 residues early in the read; its end comes from the germline J gene. The chain links TRBV7-2 to TRBJ2-7, with D perhaps matching TRBD1 (6 bases). Trimming left V 4 bases short and J 0 bases short, with 10 bases between. Germline lookup yields CDR1 SGHTA and CDR2 FQGNSA. This CDR3 has 14 residues. Partial CDR3 DNA: TGTGCCAGCAGCTCGAACAGGGCCTCCTACGAG. It translates to CASSSNRASYE. The whole CDR3 is CASSSNRASYEQYF.

This clone has a count of ten or more. The CDR3 end lies 3 residues beyond the end of the read and is filled in from the germline J gene. The chain has TRBV7-9 and TRBJ2-7; 9 positions agree with TRBD1. This CDR3 region has 15 residues. Trimming at V came to 5 bases and at J to 5 bases, leaving 10 bases not matched to a gene. Germline V gene sequence: CDR1 SEHNR, CDR2 FQNEAQ (reference sequence). Partial CDR3 DNA: TGTGCCAGCAGCGGGGACAGGGAGGCGCCCCACGAG. It codes for CASSGDREAPHE. The full CDR3 sequence reads CASSGDREAPHEQYF.

This clone was counted many times. The read stops 3 residues short of the end of the CDR3; the missing end is completed from the germline J gene. The rearrangement uses TRBV6-1 and TRBJ1-4, with 8 bases matching TRBD1. J lost 8 bases, V lost 3 bases, and 11 bases had no gene match. The length of the CDR3 is 16 residues. Germline CDR1 and CDR2: MNHNS and SASEGT. Incomplete CDR3 DNA: TGTGCCAGCAGTGATGCAGGGGGCCAAAAAGGAGAAAAA. Translated, it gives CASSDAGGQKGEK. The full CDR3 reads CASSDAGGQKGEKLFF.

This clone was detected ten times or more. The CDR3 is cut off 3 residues early in the read; its end comes from the germline J gene. The J gene is TRBJ2-7, the V gene TRBV7-2, with D uncertain. The CDR3 covers 13 residues. The V end lost 5 bases, the J end lost 4 bases, and 12 bases lay between the germline ends. Germline V lookup: CDR1 SGHTA, CDR2 FQGNSA. The DNA read from the CDR3 is TGTGCCAGCAGCGAGCGAACTTCATACGAG. Translated, it gives CASSERTSYE. The whole CDR3 sequence reads CASSERTSYEQYF.

This clone occurred many times. Sequencing ends 3 residues short of the CDR3 end; the germline J gene provides the rest. The chain is built from TRBV14 and TRBJ2-2, with 11 bases matching TRBD2. CDR3 length: 16 residues. CDR1 is SGHDN, CDR2 FVKESK, per germline. After removal of 4 bases from V and 5 bases from J, the junction contained 6 bases not matched to a gene. CDR3 DNA (partial): TGTGCCAGCAGCCCGCATTCTAGCGGGGGGACCGGGGAG. Its protein is CASSPHSSGGTGE. The full CDR3 sequence reads CASSPHSSGGTGELFF. The variable domain in full, completed from reference TRBV14 and TRBJ2-2, reads EAGVTQFPSHSVIEKGQTVTLRCDPISGHDNLYWYRRVMGKEIKFLLHFVKESKQDESGMPNNRFLAERTGGTYSTLKVQPAELEDSGVYFCASSPHSSGGTGELFFGEGSRLTVL.

This clone was counted many times. The CDR3 goes on 3 residues after the read ends, and that part is filled in from the germline J gene. The V gene is TRBV11-2, the J gene TRBJ1-6; 7 bases agree with TRBD1. Germline lookup yields CDR1 SGHAT and CDR2 FQNNGV. Trimming cost V 4 bases and J 9 bases; bases outside gene matches: 6. The CDR3 contains 14 residues. CDR3 protein: CASSSRQGGSPLHF. CDR3 DNA, as far as it was read: TGTGCCAGCAGCTCAAGACAGGGTGGTTCACCC.

Only a few counts were recorded for this clone. The read falls 3 residues short of the CDR3 end, and the missing part is taken from the germline J gene. The J gene is TRBJ1-1, the V gene TRBV20-1; 7 positions match TRBD1. Germline CDR1 is DFQATT and CDR2 is SNEGSKA (reference sequence). V dropped 5 bases and J dropped 2; count of bases not matched to a gene: 8. This CDR3 contains 14 residues. The DNA read from the CDR3 is TGCAGTGCTTTTCGAAAGGGGGCTAACACTGAA. It translates to CSAFRKGANTE. The CDR3 in its entirety is CSAFRKGANTEAFF.

This clone was recorded at least ten times. Coverage ceases 3 residues before the CDR3 finishes, and the germline J gene fills in the end. The chain uses TRBV20-1 and TRBJ2-3; 9 bases align to TRBD2. After removal of 3 bases from V and 6 bases from J, the junction contained 19 bases not matched to a gene. In germline, CDR1 is DFQATT, CDR2 SNEGSKA (reference sequence). This CDR3 contains 18 residues. The covered CDR3 bases are TGCAGTGCTAGGCTACACTTAGCGGGGGCCGTAGTCATGGATACG. It encodes CSARLHLAGAVVMDT. The full CDR3 protein reads CSARLHLAGAVVMDTQYF.

This clone was seen repeatedly, ten times or more. The sequence runs out 3 residues before the end of the CDR3; the remainder is reconstructed from the germline J gene. The chain carries TRBV12-3 or TRBV12-4 and TRBJ1-2, with D possibly matching TRBD1 (6 bases). The CDR3 spans 17 residues. CDR3 DNA, as far as it was read: TGTGCCAGCAGTTTAGGGCCTAGCGGGGGGGCCCAAGAGACC. Protein: CASSLGPSGGAQET. In full, the CDR3 is CASSLGPSGGAQETYTF.

This clone was counted at least ten times. The CDR3 end lies 3 residues beyond the end of the read and is filled in from the germline J gene. This chain connects TRBV6-2 or TRBV6-3 to TRBJ2-2; TRBD1 matches at 8 bases. Germline V gene sequence: CDR1 MNHEY, CDR2 SVGEGT. The trim removed 6 bases at V and 6 bases at J, leaving 12 bases unmatched. The CDR3 has 16 amino acids. CDR3 region: CASRITGGQIAGELFF. Incomplete CDR3 DNA: TGTGCCAGCAGGATTACAGGGGGTCAGATTGCCGGGGAG.

This clone was recorded many times. The CDR3 goes on 3 residues after the read ends, and that part is filled in from the germline J gene. The gene calls are TRBV20-1 and TRBJ1-6; 8 bases map to TRBD1. V lost 1 base and J lost 9; bases outside the gene matches: 11. Germline CDR1 is DFQATT and CDR2 is SNEGSKA (reference sequence). This CDR3 is 16 amino acids long. CDR3 protein: CSARVRTGMISSPLHF. The CDR3 bases that were read are TGCAGTGCTAGAGTGAGGACAGGGATGATTAGTTCACCC.

This clone was counted many times. The read ends 3 residues before the CDR3 terminus; that terminus is restored from the germline J gene. The chain joins TRBV5-1 to TRBJ2-3, with 8 bases lining up with TRBD1. Germline CDR1 and CDR2: SGHRS and YFSETQ. The CDR3 has 16 residues. V was clipped by 7 bases and J by 1 base; unmatched bases: 11. This CDR3 reads CASSRQGPRGTDTQYF. The DNA read from the CDR3 is TGCGCCAGCTCCCGACAGGGGCCCCGTGGCACAGATACG.